This T cell receptor beta chain was sequenced during a study of blood T cell repertoires in COVID-19. Study summary: Sources were T cells, B-cell-depleted T cells, or PBMCs; the material itself was cDNA or gDNA.

Deletions cut 3 bases from V and 5 bases from J, with 7 bases between. The CDR3 has 13 residues. Looked up from germline, CDR1 is KGHSH and CDR2 is LQKENI. Original processing notes: Amplification from reference gene primers served as the basis for estimated nucleated cell counts. TCRdb keeps only in-frame clones here, not all; method: immunoSEQ multiplex PCR. V, J and clone size reflect that table, while D and trimming were determined from the DNA. The sample consists of about 200,000 clones, 65% to 90% of them appearing once. This clone has just a few counts. Sequenced sample: peripheral blood. This TCR derives from a human donor in a cohort sampled during active COVID-19. The rearrangement joins TRBV18 to TRBJ1-4, with unresolved D. The CDR3 loop is CASSPLTNEKLFF. The CDR3 coding sequence is TGTGCCAGCTCACCTCTAACGAATGAAAAACTGTTTTTT.